Presented here are 27 T cell receptor beta chains from one specimen sequenced in a study of cytomegalovirus exposure and HLA in healthy donors. Generated by immunoSEQ multiplex PCR, the TCRdb table keeps only in-frame clones and is missing some. This table has a few hundred thousand clones, 88% appearing once. Sequencing was carried out using PBMCs. The receptors here all came from a woman under 30 in good health and CMV-seronegative.

The chain links TRBV2 to TRBJ2-5; D not resolved. CDR1 is SNHLY, CDR2 FYNNEI, per germline. The CDR3 consists of 13 residues. The V and J ends lost 6 bases and 3 bases respectively, with 11 bases between them. CDR3 nucleotides: TGTGCCAGCAGATCTAGAAGCGAAGAGACCCAGTACTTC. It is translated as CASRSRSEETQYF.

The chain carries TRBV15 and TRBJ2-7; TRBD1 aligns across 10 bases. The ends lost 0 bases at V and 2 bases at J; junction bases unmatched: 19. CDR3 length equals 21 residues. Germline CDR1 LNHNV, CDR2 YYDKDF (reference sequence). CDR3 sequence (DNA): TGTGCCACCAGCAGAGACCTCCCGGGACAGGGGCGACCAGGGGATACCTACGAGCAGTACTTC. Encoded protein: CATSRDLPGQGRPGDTYEQYF.

The V call is TRBV19, the J call TRBJ2-3; D is possibly TRBD2 (5 bases). CDR3 length: 16 residues. V dropped 1 base and J dropped 0 bases, with 11 bases sitting between them. Germline V gene sequence: CDR1 LNHDA, CDR2 SQIVND (reference sequence). The CDR3 region is CASSIVGGPSTDTQYF. The CDR3 DNA is TGTGCCAGTAGTATAGTTGGAGGTCCTAGCACAGATACGCAGTATTTT.

This chain joins TRBV5-1 and TRBJ2-7; TRBD2 might be the D (6 bases). The germline gives CDR1 SGHRS, CDR2 YFSETQ. The ends were cut back, 2 bases at V and 2 bases at J, with 11 bases in the middle. CDR3 size: 14 residues. The DNA of the CDR3 is TGCGCCAGCAGCTTTCTGGACTACGCCTACGAGCAGTACTTC. It yields the protein CASSFLDYAYEQYF. Together with reference TRBV5-1 and TRBJ2-7, the CDR3 gives the full variable domain: KAGVTQTPRYLIKTRGQQVTLSCSPISGHRSVSWYQQTPGQGLQFLFEYFSETQRNKGNFPGRFSGRQFSNSRSEMNVSTLELGDSALYLCASSFLDYAYEQYFGPGTRLTVT.

The chain links TRBV28 to TRBJ2-5; 8 positions match TRBD1. Trimming at V came to 8 bases and at J to 3 bases, leaving 8 bases not matched to a gene. Per the germline V gene, CDR1 is MDHEN and CDR2 is SYDVKM. The CDR3 contains 14 residues. The CDR3 protein is CASGQGAREETQYF. The CDR3 nucleotides are TGTGCCAGCGGCCAGGGGGCCCGGGAAGAGACCCAGTACTTC.

V gene TRBV4-2 combines with J gene TRBJ2-4; TRBD2 might be the D (5 bases). Germline V gives CDR1 LGHNA, CDR2 YNFKEQ. V was shortened by 0 bases and J by 9 bases, with 15 bases between the two germline ends. The CDR3 is 15 amino acids. The CDR3 sequence: CASSQDLAAVAIQYF. In DNA form, the CDR3 reads TGTGCCAGCAGCCAAGACCTAGCCGCGGTCGCCATTCAGTACTTC.

CDR3 in DNA: TGTGCCAGCTCTCGGACCGGGGTCCCTGAAGCTTTCTTT. Its protein product is CASSRTGVPEAFF. The chain recombines TRBV7-9 with TRBJ1-1; D remains unclear. From germline, CDR1 is SEHNR and CDR2 FQNEAQ (reference sequence). V lost 8 bases and J 6 bases, leaving 16 bases between the germline ends. The length of the CDR3 is 13 residues.

The chain links TRBV27 to TRBJ2-1, with 7 bases that match TRBD2. The length of the CDR3 is 17 residues. J gave up 0 bases and V 5 bases, and 10 bases lay outside the gene matches. CDR1 and CDR2 from the germline V gene are MNHEY and SMNVEV (reference sequence). CDR3 sequence reads: CASSTHWGGGSYNEQFF. CDR3 bases: TGTGCCAGCAGTACACACTGGGGGGGTGGCTCCTACAATGAGCAGTTCTTC.

The chain employs TRBV4-3 and TRBJ2-1; 10 positions agree with TRBD2. V was pared by 0 bases and J by 6 bases, with 8 bases of the junction left unmatched. The CDR3 runs to 17 residues. Germline CDR1 is LGHNA and CDR2 is YSLEER. The CDR3 sequence: CASSQEWVAGGTNEQFF. The CDR3 DNA follows: TGCGCCAGCAGCCAAGAATGGGTAGCGGGAGGTACCAATGAGCAGTTCTTC.

In its sample, this clone was seen once. V is TRBV28 and J is TRBJ1-3, with 9 bases identical to TRBD1. CDR3 length: 19 amino acids. Germline V lookup: CDR1 MDHEN, CDR2 SYDVKM. The ends lost 8 bases at V and 2 bases at J; junction bases unmatched: 19. CDR3 bases: TGTGCCAGCTCTCGGGAGGTGCGGACAGGGGATTTTACTGGAAACACCATATATTTT. Its translation: CASSREVRTGDFTGNTIYF. The full variable domain, in which reference TRBV28 and TRBJ1-3 provide the parts outside the CDR3, is DVKVTQSSRYLVKRTGEKVFLECVQDMDHENMFWYRQDPGLGLRLIYFSYDVKMKEKGDIPEGYSVSREKKERFSLILESASTNQTSMYLCASSREVRTGDFTGNTIYFGEGSWLTVV.

The chain uses TRBV7-9 and TRBJ1-1; D remains unclear. The ends were cut back, 7 bases at V and 6 bases at J, with 18 bases in the middle. CDR1 and CDR2 (germline): SEHNR, FQNEAQ (reference sequence). The CDR3 contains 14 residues. The CDR3 nucleotides read TGTGCCAGCAACATCAACCCGTCCGCTCCTGAAGCTTTCTTT. It encodes CASNINPSAPEAFF.

The CDR3 DNA sequence: TGTGCCAGCATCAAAGGGAGTGCCCTTTCCGCGGAGCAGTACTTC. As protein: CASIKGSALSAEQYF. The gene calls are TRBV28 and TRBJ2-7; possibly TRBD2 for D (5 bases). This CDR3 has 15 amino acids. Trimming removed 7 bases from V and 7 bases from J, with 23 bases in between. Germline V gene sequence: CDR1 MDHEN, CDR2 SYDVKM.

This chain uses TRBV19 with TRBJ1-3; D uncertain. This CDR3 comprises 15 residues. Germline V gives CDR1 LNHDA, CDR2 SQIVND (reference sequence). The V end lost 10 bases, the J end lost 3 bases, and 19 bases lay between the germline ends. The CDR3 DNA reads as TGTGCCACCATACCCGTACATACGTTTGGAAACACCATATATTTT. Translated, it gives CATIPVHTFGNTIYF.

This clone was counted once. This sample includes further DNA sequences coding for the same CDR3. The genes are TRBV5-1 and TRBJ2-7; TRBD1 matches at 9 bases. CDR3 size: 14 residues. Looked up from germline, CDR1 is SGHRS and CDR2 is YFSETQ. Trimming removed 0 bases from V and 2 bases from J; junction bases left unmatched: 0. The CDR3 DNA follows: TGCGCCAGCAGCTTGGGACAGGGGGCCTACGAGCAGTACTTC. This translates into CASSLGQGAYEQYF.

The CDR3 loop is CASSLHRDQPQHF. The CDR3 coding sequence is TGTGCCAGCAGTCTACACAGGGATCAGCCCCAGCATTTT. The rearrangement uses TRBV27 and TRBJ1-5; TRBD1 is a possible D gene (6 bases). The germline CDR1 and CDR2 sequences are MNHEY and SMNVEV (reference sequence). The CDR3 contains 13 residues. Trimming removed 5 bases at V and 5 bases at J, with 10 bases between.

This clone occurred a few times. The chain combines TRBV11-2 with TRBJ1-2; D is possibly TRBD1 (6 bases). CDR1 is SGHAT, CDR2 FQNNGV, per germline. The CDR3 length is 15 residues. V was clipped by 5 bases and J by 4 bases, with 17 bases between them. The CDR3 DNA reads TGTGCCAGCAGCCCAGCCTACGACAGGCTCTATGGCTACACCTTC. The encoded protein is CASSPAYDRLYGYTF.

The rearrangement links TRBV7-8 to TRBJ1-1; D unresolved. CDR3 length: 14 residues. Germline CDR1 and CDR2: SGHVS and FQNEAQ. V was cut by 1 base and J by 0 bases, with 6 bases left in between. CDR3 region: CASSLGVLNTEAFF. The CDR3 DNA follows: TGTGCCAGCAGCTTAGGAGTGCTGAACACTGAAGCTTTCTTT.

The chain links TRBV10-1 to TRBJ1-1; 7 nucleotides agree with TRBD1. Germline assignment: CDR1 WNHNN and CDR2 SYGVQD (reference sequence). The CDR3 contains 14 residues. V lost 3 bases, J lost 9 bases, and 10 bases stayed unmatched. In DNA form, the CDR3 reads TGCGCCAGCAGTGATGGGACAGCCGGTCAAAAAGCTTTCTTT. This encodes CASSDGTAGQKAFF.

This chain uses TRBV5-6 with TRBJ1-2, with D perhaps matching TRBD1 (6 bases). CDR1 is SGHDT, CDR2 YYEEEE, per germline. CDR3 length: 12 amino acids. The ends were cut back, 0 bases at V and 7 bases at J, with 7 bases in the middle. CDR3 in DNA: TGTGCCAGCAGCTTGGCGACAGGTGGCTACACCTTC. Encoded protein: CASSLATGGYTF.

This rearrangement joins TRBV9 to TRBJ1-1, with D unclear. Germline-derived CDR1 and CDR2 are SGDLS and YYNGEE. Trimming removed 0 bases from V and 5 bases from J, with 8 bases in between. The CDR3 covers 13 residues. Here the CDR3 DNA reads TGTGCCAGCAGCGTAGGAGCCGTAACTGAAGCTTTCTTT. This gives the protein CASSVGAVTEAFF.

The chain links TRBV5-1 to TRBJ2-1; tentative D call: TRBD1 (6 bases). The germline V gene encodes CDR1 SGHRS and CDR2 YFSETQ. V shed 2 bases and J shed 9 bases, with 15 bases lying between them. The CDR3 sequence is 14 residues long. In nucleotides, the CDR3 is TGCGCCAGCAGCTTTGAGACGCTAGGGGGTGAGCAGTTCTTC. The encoded protein is CASSFETLGGEQFF.

The CDR3 protein is CASSLGGLNTGELFF. CDR3 DNA sequence: TGTGCCAGCAGCCTGGGGGGACTTAACACCGGGGAGCTGTTTTTT. This chain connects TRBV5-6 to TRBJ2-2; TRBD2 might be the D (6 bases). V was clipped by 4 bases and J by 2 bases, with 12 bases between them. The CDR3 contains 15 residues. Germline CDR1 SGHDT, CDR2 YYEEEE.

This chain connects TRBV9 to TRBJ2-1; 12 bases are shared with TRBD2. The CDR3 loop spans 17 amino acids. J gave up 6 bases and V 1 base, and 8 bases lay outside the gene matches. CDR1 and CDR2 (germline): SGDLS, YYNGEE. The CDR3 is CASSVTPGLAGGNEQFF. CDR3 coding DNA: TGTGCCAGCAGCGTAACCCCGGGACTAGCGGGTGGCAATGAGCAGTTCTTC.

This clone has more than one count but fewer than ten. V is TRBV15 and J is TRBJ1-4; D is possibly TRBD1 (6 bases). Germline V lookup: CDR1 LNHNV, CDR2 YYDKDF (reference sequence). This CDR3 comprises 14 residues. V dropped 5 bases and J dropped 5 bases, with 12 bases sitting between them. CDR3 bases: TGTGCCACCAGCGAGGACAGAGAGAATGAAAAACTGTTTTTT. Translating it yields CATSEDRENEKLFF.

This clone showed up many times. This sequence joins TRBV6-4 and TRBJ2-1; no firm D call. Trimming cost V 0 bases and J 6 bases, with 6 bases left between them. This CDR3 is 13 amino acids long. From germline, CDR1 is MRHNA and CDR2 SNTAGT. This CDR3 reads CASSDSRVNEQFF. The DNA for the CDR3 is TGTGCCAGCAGTGACTCTAGAGTCAATGAGCAGTTCTTC.

The chain joins TRBV29-1 to TRBJ2-7; 11 nucleotides match TRBD1. CDR1 is SQVTM, CDR2 ANQGSEA, per germline. The J segment lost 3 bases and the V segment lost 6 bases, leaving 1 base of the junction unmatched. The CDR3 runs to 12 residues. The CDR3 DNA reads TGCAGCGTCGGGACAGGGGGCTACGAGCAGTACTTC. Translating it yields CSVGTGGYEQYF.

V is TRBV7-2 and J is TRBJ2-7; 14 positions agree with TRBD2. V trimming: 1 base; J trimming: 3 bases; junction bases outside the gene matches: 5. Germline values: CDR1 SGHTA, CDR2 FQGNSA. CDR3 length: 17 residues. The CDR3 sequence: CASSLGGLAGELYEQYF. The CDR3 nucleotides are TGTGCCAGCAGCTTAGGGGGACTAGCGGGAGAGCTCTACGAGCAGTACTTC.